This T cell receptor beta chain was recorded in a study of neurological immune-mediated disorders. TCRdb processed the 5' RACE reads anew with MiXCR; each CDR3 protein has one entry. The sample holds roughly 62,000 distinct CDR3 sequences; around 4.8% are singletons and the top ten take around 3.4%. The germline V gene encodes CDR1 LGHNA and CDR2 YNFKEQ. The CDR3 contains 14 residues. Trimming removed 3 bases from V and 8 bases from J, with 16 bases in between. This clonotype was observed at least ten times. This sequence originates from a woman between 45 and 65 years old with multiple sclerosis. The V and J genes are TRBV4-2 and TRBJ1-2, with D possibly being TRBD1 (6 bases). Input material: PBMCs. The CDR3 here is CASSHSGQGMGYTF. The CDR3 nucleotides are TGTGCCAGCAGCCACTCCGGGCAGGGGATGGGCTACACCTTC.